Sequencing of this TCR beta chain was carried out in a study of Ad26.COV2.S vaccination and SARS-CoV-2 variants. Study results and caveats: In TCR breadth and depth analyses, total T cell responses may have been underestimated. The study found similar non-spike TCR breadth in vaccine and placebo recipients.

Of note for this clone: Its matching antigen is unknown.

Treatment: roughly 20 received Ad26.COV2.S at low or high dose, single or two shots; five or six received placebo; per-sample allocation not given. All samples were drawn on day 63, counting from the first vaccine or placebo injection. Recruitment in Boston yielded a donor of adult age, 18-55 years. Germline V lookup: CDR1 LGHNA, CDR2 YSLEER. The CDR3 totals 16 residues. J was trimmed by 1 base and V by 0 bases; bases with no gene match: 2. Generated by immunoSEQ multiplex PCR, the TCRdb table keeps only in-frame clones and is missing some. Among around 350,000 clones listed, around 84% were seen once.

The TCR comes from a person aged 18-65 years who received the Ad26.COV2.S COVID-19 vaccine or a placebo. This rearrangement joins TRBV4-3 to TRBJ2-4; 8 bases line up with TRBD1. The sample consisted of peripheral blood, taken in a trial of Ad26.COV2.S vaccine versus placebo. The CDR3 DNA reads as TGCGCCAGCAGCCAAGACTCAGGGGGCGCCAAAAACATTCAGTACTTC. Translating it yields CASSQDSGGAKNIQYF.